This TCR beta chain was observed in a study of T-cell memory formation after mild COVID-19. Background on the study: For the most part, TCR clusters were specific to one donor.

Whole-study findings and limits: Among contracting clones, CD4+ were mainly CM/EM and CD8+ enriched in EMRA. Day 15 to 85 contracting clones showed balanced CD4/CD8; later expanders leaned CD4+.

TCRdb called the 5' RACE reads again in MiXCR, with one record for every CDR3 protein. The sample shows 550,000 to 600,000 distinct CDR3 sequences, approximately 15% of them seen only once. In this sample, this clonotype turned up a few times. The target antigen is unknown. CDR1 is LGHNA, CDR2 YSLEER, per germline. This CDR3 region has 14 residues. The ends were cut back, 0 bases at V and 5 bases at J, with 10 bases in the middle. Material for sequencing was PBMCs or a T cell subset sorted from them (not recorded which). This rearrangement joins TRBV4-3 to TRBJ1-1; D gene uncertain. This clonotype was sampled from an adult woman who had mild COVID-19 (a few samples of this study predate the infection). Cell type and time point are not known. Here the CDR3 DNA reads TGCGCCAGCAGCCAAGAAAGAAGCTTGACTGAAGCTTTCTTT. It codes for CASSQERSLTEAFF.